This T cell receptor (beta chain) was documented in a study of cytomegalovirus exposure and HLA in healthy donors. The CDR3 length is 16 residues. Looked up from germline, CDR1 is LGHNA and CDR2 is YNFKEQ. V trimming: 2 bases; J trimming: 6 bases; junction bases outside the gene matches: 8. The PCR used 60 Vbeta and 13 Jbeta primers. Assay used: immunoSEQ multiplex PCR; TCRdb lists only in-frame clones, some missing. The table includes around 200,000 clones, roughly four fifths detected once. The chain uses TRBV4-2 and TRBJ1-4, with 8 nucleotides matching TRBD1. The specimen was PBMCs. The sequence came from a woman under 40 in good health and CMV-seropositive. The CDR3: CASSQHDRGDDEKLFF. DNA of the CDR3: TGTGCCAGCAGCCAACACGACAGGGGAGATGATGAAAAACTGTTTTTT.